This T cell receptor (beta chain) was recorded in a study of shared clonotypes between healthy human individuals. The CDR3 length is 11 residues. Germline CDR1 and CDR2: DFQATT and SNEGSKA (reference sequence). Trimming shortened V by 6 bases and J by 13 bases, and 16 bases separated the two germline ends. General observations from the study: Sequencing of the sorted subsets was shown by rarefaction to be incomplete despite large depth. Clonotypes not shared had lower generation probabilities than those common to all four donors.

Subsets obtained from CD4+ cells comprised CD45RA+ naive and CD45RA-negative memory cells. As regards this clone: The antigen remains unidentified.

Sequenced by immunoSEQ multiplex PCR; TCRdb stores in-frame clones only, minus some. The sample includes fewer than 2.5 million clones, 93% seen only once; the top ten take about 0.39%. Material for sequencing was naive CD4+ T cells from PBMCs. The subset denotes: CD45RA+ positively selected. The chain has TRBV20-1 and TRBJ2-1; D remains ambiguous. This TCR came from a young man in good health. Some clones in this sample may be carry-over from other donors' samples. CDR3 nucleotides: TGCAGTGCCGCTCCCGGACCACGACAGTTCTTC. Protein: CSAAPGPRQFF.